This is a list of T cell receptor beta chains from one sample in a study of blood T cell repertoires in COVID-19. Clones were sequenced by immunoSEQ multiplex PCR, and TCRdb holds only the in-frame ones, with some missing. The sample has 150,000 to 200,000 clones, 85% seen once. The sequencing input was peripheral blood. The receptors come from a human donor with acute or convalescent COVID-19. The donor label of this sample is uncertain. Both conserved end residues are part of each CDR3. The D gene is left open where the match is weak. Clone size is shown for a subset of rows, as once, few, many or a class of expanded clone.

TGTGCCAGCAGCTCCTGGGCCCACAATGAGCAGTTCTTC CASSSWAHNEQFF TRBJ2-1 . . TRBV12-3/TRBV12-4
TGTGCCAGCAGCTTGGACAGGGGTGGCAGCAATCAGCCCCAGCATTTT CASSLDRGGSNQPQHF TRBJ1-5 TRBD1 . TRBV7-2
TGTGCCAGCAGCCAAGGAAGGAAAAGCGGGGGGGCCAGAGAGACCCAGTACTTC CASSQGRKSGGARETQYF TRBJ2-5 TRBD2 . TRBV3-1/TRBV3-2
TGTGCCAGCAGCCCCATGGACAGGGAGAACACTGAAGCTTTCTTT CASSPMDRENTEAFF TRBJ1-1 TRBD1 . TRBV11-3
TGTGCCAGCAGCGTCCAGCAGGGGAATAACTATGGCTACACCTTC CASSVQQGNNYGYTF TRBJ1-2 . . TRBV9
TGTGCCAGCTCACGTACGGGGGGACCCTACAATGAGCAGTTCTTC CASSRTGGPYNEQFF TRBJ2-1 TRBD2 . TRBV18
TGCGCCAGCAGCCAAGCAGGAGGGCCGCCCCTCCGCGGGGAGCTGTTTTTT CASSQAGGPPLRGELFF TRBJ2-2 . . TRBV4-1
TGTGCCAGCTCACGGGCTAGCGGGGGCCTCACCGGGGAGCTGTTTTTT CASSRASGGLTGELFF TRBJ2-2 TRBD2 . TRBV18
TGTGCCAGCAGCTTAGGGGGACAGGGGACCTATAATTCACCCCTCCACTTT CASSLGGQGTYNSPLHF TRBJ1-6 TRBD1 . TRBV7-2
TGCGCCAGCAGCTTGGGACAGGGGTCGTACGAGCAGTACTTC CASSLGQGSYEQYF TRBJ2-7 TRBD1 once TRBV5-1
TGTGCCAGCAGGGAGAGACTCGGGGCCCAGCATTTT CASRERLGAQHF TRBJ1-5 . . TRBV6-5
TGCGCCAGCAGCCAGCTACCGGGACAGGATGCGCTAGTCTTC CASSQLPGQDALVF TRBJ1-2 TRBD1 . TRBV4-1
TGCAGTGCTATTCCAGGGGTCGGGGCTTTCTTT CSAIPGVGAFF TRBJ1-1 . . TRBV20-1
TGTGCCACCAGTGATTTGATTTCGGGACAGGGGACCGATCAGCCCCAGCATTTT CATSDLISGQGTDQPQHF TRBJ1-5 TRBD1 . TRBV24-1
TGTGCCAGTAGTATAGATGTGTGGACAGGGAGTTCGTATAGCAATCAGCCCCAGCATTTT CASSIDVWTGSSYSNQPQHF TRBJ1-5 TRBD1 . TRBV19
TGTGCCAGCAGCTTTACCAGGGGGAGCACAGATACGCAGTATTTT CASSFTRGSTDTQYF TRBJ2-3 TRBD1 . TRBV5-4
TGTGCCAGCAGTTACTCGATAACCGGGGGTGGGACCCAGTACTTC CASSYSITGGGTQYF TRBJ2-5 . . TRBV6-8
TGTGCCAGCAGCCCCGCCAGGGGGCTTGATCAGCCCCAGCATTTT CASSPARGLDQPQHF TRBJ1-5 TRBD1 . TRBV14
TGTGCCAGCAGCCGGGGAAACACCGGGGAGCTGTTTTTT CASSRGNTGELFF TRBJ2-2 . . TRBV6-4
TGTGCCTGGAGTGTTTTCAGACAGGGGTTCAATGAGCAGTTCTTC CAWSVFRQGFNEQFF TRBJ2-1 TRBD1 many TRBV30
TGCGCCAGCAGCTGGGACTTCACAGATACGCAGTATTTT CASSWDFTDTQYF TRBJ2-3 . . TRBV5-1
TGTGCCAGCAGCTTAGTTCAGGGCCAATCACCCCTCCACTTT CASSLVQGQSPLHF TRBJ1-6 . . TRBV11-3
TGTGCCAGCAGGGGACAGGGGGTCAGTGAAGCTTTCTTT CASRGQGVSEAFF TRBJ1-1 TRBD1 . TRBV3-1/TRBV3-2
TGTGCCGCGCGCCGTGGGACAGTCTCTCGTAGCAATCAGCCCCAGCATTTT CAARRGTVSRSNQPQHF TRBJ1-5 TRBD1 . TRBV30
TGTGCCAGCAGCGCCTCCGGGACAGAAGGGGAAAAACTGTTTTTT CASSASGTEGEKLFF TRBJ1-4 TRBD1 . TRBV11-2
TGCGCCAGCAGCTTAGAAACACTAGGAGAGAACACCGGGGAGCTGTTTTTT CASSLETLGENTGELFF TRBJ2-2 . . TRBV5-1
TGTGCCAGCAGCTCTGAGGGGGCGCTAATGGGAGGCTACACCTTC CASSSEGALMGGYTF TRBJ1-2 TRBD1 . TRBV7-3
TGTGCCTGGAGCGACAGGGGCAAAGCTAACTATGGCTACACCTTC CAWSDRGKANYGYTF TRBJ1-2 TRBD1 . TRBV30
TGTGCCAGCTCACGGGGCACTGAAGCTTTCTTT CASSRGTEAFF TRBJ1-1 . . TRBV5-4
TGTGCCAGCAAACTAGCGGGTTGGATTTATTCGGATACGCAGTATTTT CASKLAGWIYSDTQYF TRBJ2-3 TRBD2 . TRBV2
TGTGCCAGCAGTTTATCCGACCCCGGACAGGGGAATGGCTACACCTTC CASSLSDPGQGNGYTF TRBJ1-2 TRBD1 . TRBV28
TGTGCCAGCAGCTTAACAATCGGACAGAACACCGGGGAGCTGTTTTTT CASSLTIGQNTGELFF TRBJ2-2 . . TRBV7-2
TGCGCCAGTACACAGGGGCATGGCTACACCTTC CASTQGHGYTF TRBJ1-2 TRBD1 . TRBV5-1
TGTGCCAGCAGTCCTAGGCTAGCGGGGGGAGGAATAGTCACAGATACGCAGTATTTT CASSPRLAGGGIVTDTQYF TRBJ2-3 TRBD2 . TRBV6-6
TGTGCCAGCAGCCAATTACCTTCCCGGGACAGGGGGAAGGGCTACACCTTC CASSQLPSRDRGKGYTF TRBJ1-2 TRBD1 few TRBV3-1/TRBV3-2